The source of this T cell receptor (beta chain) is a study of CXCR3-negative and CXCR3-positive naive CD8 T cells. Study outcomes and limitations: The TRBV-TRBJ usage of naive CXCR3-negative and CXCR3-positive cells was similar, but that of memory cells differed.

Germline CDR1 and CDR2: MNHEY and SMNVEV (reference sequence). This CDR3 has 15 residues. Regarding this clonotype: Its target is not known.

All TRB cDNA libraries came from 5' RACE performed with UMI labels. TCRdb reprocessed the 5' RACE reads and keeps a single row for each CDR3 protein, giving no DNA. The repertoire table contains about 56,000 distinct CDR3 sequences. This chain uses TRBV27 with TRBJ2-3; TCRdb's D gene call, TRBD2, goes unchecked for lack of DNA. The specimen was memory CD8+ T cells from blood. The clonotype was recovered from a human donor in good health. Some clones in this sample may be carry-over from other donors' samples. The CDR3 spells CASSPASGGTDTQYF.